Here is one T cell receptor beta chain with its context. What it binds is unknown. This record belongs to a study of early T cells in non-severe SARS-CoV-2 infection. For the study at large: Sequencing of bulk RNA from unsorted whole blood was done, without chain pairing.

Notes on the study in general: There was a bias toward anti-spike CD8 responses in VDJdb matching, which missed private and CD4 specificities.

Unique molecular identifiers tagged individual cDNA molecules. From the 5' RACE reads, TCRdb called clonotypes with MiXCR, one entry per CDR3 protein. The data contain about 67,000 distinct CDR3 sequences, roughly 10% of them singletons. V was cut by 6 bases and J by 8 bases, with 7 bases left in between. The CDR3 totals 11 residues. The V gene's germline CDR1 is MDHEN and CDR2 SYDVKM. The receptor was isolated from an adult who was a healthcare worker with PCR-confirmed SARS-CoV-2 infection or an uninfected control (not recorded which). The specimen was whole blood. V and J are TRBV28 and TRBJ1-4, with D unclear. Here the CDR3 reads CASSKGEKLFF. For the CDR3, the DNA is TGTGCCAGCAGCAAAGGAGAAAAACTGTTTTTT.